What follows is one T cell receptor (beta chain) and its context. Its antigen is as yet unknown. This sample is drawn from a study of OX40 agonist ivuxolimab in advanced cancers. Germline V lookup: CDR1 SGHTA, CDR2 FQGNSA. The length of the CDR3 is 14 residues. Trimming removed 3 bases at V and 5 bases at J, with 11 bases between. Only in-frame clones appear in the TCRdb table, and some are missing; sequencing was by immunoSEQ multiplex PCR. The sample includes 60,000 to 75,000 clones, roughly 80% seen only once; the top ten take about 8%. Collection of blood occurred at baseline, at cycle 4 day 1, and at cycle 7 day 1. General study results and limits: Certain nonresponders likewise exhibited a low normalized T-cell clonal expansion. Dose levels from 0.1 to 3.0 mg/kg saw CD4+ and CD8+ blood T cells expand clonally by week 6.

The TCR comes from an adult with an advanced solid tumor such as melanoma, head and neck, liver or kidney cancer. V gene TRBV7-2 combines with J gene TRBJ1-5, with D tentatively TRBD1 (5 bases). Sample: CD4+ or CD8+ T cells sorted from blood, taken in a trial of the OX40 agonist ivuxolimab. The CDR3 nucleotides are TGTGCCAGCAGCTTTAGGGGCGGGGATCAGCCCCAGCATTTT. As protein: CASSFRGGDQPQHF.